Following are 2 T cell receptor beta chains from one sample sequenced in a study of radiotherapy plus CTLA-4 blockade in lung cancer. The repertoire was sequenced with immunoSEQ multiplex PCR; TCRdb's copy has only in-frame clones and lacks some. The repertoire has some 80,000 clones, 60% to 85% of them found once; the top ten carry 20% to 25%. Here the sequenced sample was peripheral blood, taken from a patient treated with radiotherapy plus ipilimumab. These receptors were collected from a human donor with non-small cell lung cancer whose response to radiotherapy plus ipilimumab could not be evaluated. Some clones in this sample may be carry-over from other donors' samples.

There are a few counts of this clone. The chain joins TRBV5-1 to TRBJ2-7, with TRBD1 identical over 9 bases. The CDR3 totals 12 residues. Trimming cost V 4 bases and J 6 bases; bases outside gene matches: 2. Germline lookup yields CDR1 SGHRS and CDR2 YFSETQ. CDR3 protein: CASSPQGAEQYF. DNA of the CDR3: TGCGCCAGCAGCCCACAGGGGGCCGAGCAGTACTTC.

At least ten counts were recorded for this clone. The chain combines TRBV4-3 with TRBJ1-1; a weak D match, TRBD1 (6 bases). Per the germline V gene, CDR1 is LGHNA and CDR2 is YSLEER. The V end was cut by 5 bases, the J end by 1 base, with 11 bases between. This CDR3 has 14 amino acids. CDR3 in amino acids: CASSFLQGNTEAFF. The DNA of the CDR3 is TGCGCCAGCAGCTTCTTACAGGGGAACACTGAAGCTTTCTTT.